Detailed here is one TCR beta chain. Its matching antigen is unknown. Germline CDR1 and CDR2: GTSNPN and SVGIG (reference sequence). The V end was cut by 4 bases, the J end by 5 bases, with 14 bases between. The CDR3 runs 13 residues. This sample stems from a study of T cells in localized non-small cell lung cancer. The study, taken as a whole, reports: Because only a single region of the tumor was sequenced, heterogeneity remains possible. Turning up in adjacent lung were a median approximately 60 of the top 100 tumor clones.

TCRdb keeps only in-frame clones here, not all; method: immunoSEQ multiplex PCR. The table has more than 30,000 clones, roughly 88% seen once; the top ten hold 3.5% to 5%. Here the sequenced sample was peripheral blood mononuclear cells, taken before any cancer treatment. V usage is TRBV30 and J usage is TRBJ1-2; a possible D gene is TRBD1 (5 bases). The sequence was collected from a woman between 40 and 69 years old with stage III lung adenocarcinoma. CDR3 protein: CAWKVPWGYGYTF. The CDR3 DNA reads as TGTGCCTGGAAAGTTCCCTGGGGGTATGGCTACACCTTC.